Below are 10 T cell receptor beta chains sequenced from a single sample in a study of cytomegalovirus exposure and HLA in healthy donors. 13 Jbeta primers and 60 Vbeta primers were used for the PCR. The repertoire was sequenced with immunoSEQ multiplex PCR; TCRdb's copy has only in-frame clones and lacks some. The sample consists of some 78,000 clones, 70% to 85% of them appearing once. Specimen: PBMCs. The receptor source for this set is a man aged 40-49 years in good health and CMV-seropositive.

The CDR3 protein is CASTREKDRANYGYTF. CDR3 DNA sequence: TGTGCCAGCACCCGAGAGAAGGACAGGGCTAACTATGGCTACACCTTC. This chain connects TRBV7-2 to TRBJ1-2; 8 nucleotides align to TRBD1. V trimming: 7 bases; J trimming: 0 bases; junction bases outside the gene matches: 10. Per the germline V gene, CDR1 is SGHTA and CDR2 is FQGNSA. The CDR3 covers 16 residues.

This clone was picked up one time. The chain employs TRBV5-4 and TRBJ2-7; 7 positions agree with TRBD1. CDR3 length: 14 residues. From germline, CDR1 is SGHNT and CDR2 YYREEE (reference sequence). V trimming: 4 bases; J trimming: 8 bases; junction bases outside the gene matches: 12. Written as DNA, the CDR3 is TGTGCCAGCAGCCAGGAAGGGACAGCCCCCCAGCAGTACTTC. This encodes CASSQEGTAPQQYF.

The chain combines TRBV11-2 with TRBJ2-7; 12 bases align to TRBD2. Unmatched junction bases numbered 6, after V lost 6 bases and J lost 6 bases. The length of the CDR3 is 14 residues. The germline gives CDR1 SGHAT, CDR2 FQNNGV. The CDR3 DNA reads as TGTGCCAGCAGTTCTAGCGGGGGGGCAGGCGAGCAGTACTTC. Protein sequence: CASSSSGGAGEQYF.

The chain uses TRBV7-6 and TRBJ1-1; D may be TRBD1 (6 bases). Between the trimmed V and J ends, which lost 6 bases and 4 bases, there was a span of 15 bases. There are 14 residues in the CDR3. From germline, CDR1 is SGHVS and CDR2 FNYEAQ. CDR3 nucleotides: TGTGCCAGCAGTTCCAGGGGCGGGAGCACTGAAGCTTTCTTT. This codes for CASSSRGGSTEAFF.

This clone was seen once. The genes are TRBV5-6 and TRBJ1-4; 11 bases match TRBD1. The CDR3 is 17 amino acids. Germline trimming cut 4 bases from V and 7 bases from J; bases unmatched to any gene: 12. Per the germline V gene, CDR1 is SGHDT and CDR2 is YYEEEE. CDR3 sequence (DNA): TGTGCCAGCAGCCAACTCCCGGACAGGGGGCTGGTTGAAAAACTGTTTTTT. Its protein product is CASSQLPDRGLVEKLFF.

Concerning this clone: At one end the junction does not follow the germline gene, possibly because of a read error. Within the sample, other DNA sequences also encode this same CDR3. V and J are TRBV14 and TRBJ1-1; maybe TRBD1 (6 bases). CDR1 is SGHDN, CDR2 FVKESK, per germline. CDR3 size: 13 residues. The CDR3 nucleotides are TGTGCCAGCAGCCAATTAACAGGGTCTGAGGCTTTCTTT. It specifies CASSQLTGSEAFF.

The chain has TRBV11-3 and TRBJ1-2; TRBD1 matches at 8 bases. The CDR3 length is 16 residues. CDR1 and CDR2 from the germline V gene are SGHNT and YENEEA. Trimming cost V 2 bases and J 1 base; bases outside gene matches: 6. The CDR3 DNA follows: TGTGCCAGCAGCTTAACTACAGGGGGTCTTAACTATGGCTACACCTTC. Translation gives CASSLTTGGLNYGYTF. The complete variable domain, with remaining parts taken from reference TRBV11-3 and TRBJ1-2, reads EAGVVQSPRYKIIEKKQPVAFWCNPISGHNTLYWYLQNLGQGPELLIRYENEEAVDDSQLPKDRFSAERLKGVDSTLKIQPAELGDSAVYLCASSLTTGGLNYGYTFGSGTRLTVV.

The chain links TRBV5-1 to TRBJ2-3; the D gene is possibly TRBD2 (7 bases). Germline V gives CDR1 SGHRS, CDR2 YFSETQ. CDR3 length equals 15 residues. V shed 0 bases and J shed 3 bases, with 11 bases lying between them. The DNA of the CDR3 is TGCGCCAGCAGCTTGGAAGGGGGGGTGACAGATACGCAGTATTTT. Its protein is CASSLEGGVTDTQYF.

This clone was seen just once. The J gene is TRBJ2-3, the V gene TRBV5-3; D is ambiguous. TRBV5-3 has ORF status, its function being uncertain. V was trimmed by 5 bases and J by 1 base, leaving 11 bases between them. The CDR3 spans 14 residues. This CDR3 is CARRSESCTDTQYF. In DNA, the CDR3 is TGTGCCAGAAGATCCGAGTCTTGCACAGATACGCAGTATTTT.

This sequence joins TRBV7-3 and TRBJ2-4; 9 positions agree with TRBD2. Germline-derived CDR1 and CDR2 are SGHTA and FQGTGA. V was pared by 5 bases and J by 11 bases, with 7 bases of the junction left unmatched. The CDR3 is 13 amino acids. As DNA, the CDR3 is TGTGCCAGCAGCCCGACTAGCGGCACATTTCAGTACTTC. This encodes CASSPTSGTFQYF. Based on the CDR3 plus reference TRBV7-3 and TRBJ2-4, the full variable domain is GAGVSQTPSNKVTEKGKYVELRCDPISGHTALYWYRQSLGQGPEFLIYFQGTGAADDSGLPNDRFFAVRPEGSVSTLKIQRTERGDSAVYLCASSPTSGTFQYFGAGTRLSVL.